The 28 T cell receptor beta chains below all came from one sample that was sequenced in a study of blood T cell repertoires in COVID-19. Clones were sequenced by immunoSEQ multiplex PCR, and TCRdb holds only the in-frame ones, with some missing. Of about 120,000 clones listed, approximately 83% are singletons. Sequencing was carried out using peripheral blood. The receptor source for this set is an elderly man with active or convalescent COVID-19.

The V and J genes are TRBV5-1 and TRBJ2-5, with 8 bases matching TRBD1. CDR3 length: 14 residues. Germline V CDR1 and CDR2: SGHRS, YFSETQ. J was trimmed by 5 bases and V by 4 bases; bases with no gene match: 7. The CDR3 loop reads CASSTSTGGETQYF. The CDR3 region has the DNA TGCGCCAGCAGCACCTCTACAGGGGGGGAGACCCAGTACTTC.

V is TRBV6-2 or TRBV6-3 and J is TRBJ2-5; 10 bases agree with TRBD1. V lost 0 bases, J lost 2 bases, and 3 bases stayed unmatched. The CDR3 extends over 16 amino acids. Germline V gene sequence: CDR1 MNHEY, CDR2 SVGEGT. In DNA, the CDR3 is TGTGCCAGCAGTTACTCGGGACAGGGGAATCAAGAGACCCAGTACTTC. Amino acid sequence: CASSYSGQGNQETQYF.

V and J are TRBV27 and TRBJ2-1, with 7 bases fitting TRBD2. This CDR3 has 17 residues. Trimming removed 4 bases from V and 5 bases from J; junction bases left unmatched: 14. Germline CDR1 MNHEY, CDR2 SMNVEV (reference sequence). This CDR3 is CASSSRGTTKNDNEQFF. CDR3 coding DNA: TGTGCCAGCAGTTCCCGAGGGACTACCAAGAATGACAATGAGCAGTTCTTC.

The V and J genes are TRBV4-2 and TRBJ2-2; tentative D call: TRBD2 (7 bases). The CDR3 extends over 16 amino acids. Trimming removed 1 base from V and 7 bases from J, with 16 bases in between. Looked up from germline, CDR1 is LGHNA and CDR2 is YNFKEQ. CDR3 sequence reads: CASSQGGRGAGGELFF. Written as DNA, the CDR3 is TGTGCCAGCAGCCAAGGGGGACGGGGGGCTGGCGGGGAGCTGTTTTTT.

The chain has TRBV6-2 or TRBV6-3 and TRBJ2-5; TRBD2 matches at 13 bases. Losses at the gene ends were 2 bases for V and 2 bases for J; bases not matched to a gene: 5. The CDR3 has 17 amino acids. CDR1 is MNHEY, CDR2 SVGEGT, per germline. This chain's CDR3 is CASSYGRTSGGQETQYF. CDR3 nucleotides: TGTGCCAGCAGTTACGGTCGGACTAGCGGGGGACAAGAGACCCAGTACTTC.

The chain is built from TRBV28 and TRBJ1-2; TRBD1 matches 8 bases. This CDR3 spans 16 amino acids. The germline CDR1 and CDR2 sequences are MDHEN and SYDVKM. V shed 4 bases and J 3 bases; nucleotides not matched to a gene: 10. CDR3 coding DNA: TGTGCCAGCAGTTCCCCGACAGGGGCCAGGTACTATGGCTACACCTTC. Residues: CASSSPTGARYYGYTF.

The chain couples TRBV6-2 or TRBV6-3 to TRBJ2-7, with TRBD1 matching 10 bases. Germline V gives CDR1 MNHEY, CDR2 SVGEGT. The V gene end was trimmed by 5 bases and the J gene end by 3 bases; junction bases not matched to a gene: 4. The CDR3 extends over 14 amino acids. The CDR3 bases are TGTGCCAGCAGTACTGGACAGGGGGGCTACGAGCAGTACTTC. Protein: CASSTGQGGYEQYF.

This clone was seen a single time. The rearrangement links TRBV7-2 to TRBJ1-2; D is undetermined. The CDR3 consists of 14 residues. The V end lost 2 bases, the J end lost 4 bases, and 11 bases lay between the germline ends. CDR1 and CDR2 from the germline V gene are SGHTA and FQGNSA. DNA for the CDR3: TGTGCCAGCAGCTTAAATGGGGAGATCTATGGCTACACCTTC. It codes for CASSLNGEIYGYTF.

The rearrangement uses TRBV9 and TRBJ2-3; TRBD2 aligns across 9 bases. Per germline, CDR1 SGDLS and CDR2 YYNGEE. The CDR3 consists of 16 residues. The ends lost 4 bases at V and 2 bases at J; junction bases unmatched: 8. The CDR3: CASSPRGGGNTDTQYF. For the CDR3, the DNA is TGTGCCAGCAGCCCCCGCGGGGGGGGCAACACAGATACGCAGTATTTT.

This chain joins TRBV7-9 and TRBJ1-3; TRBD1 matches at 7 bases. Germline CDR1 is SEHNR and CDR2 is FQNEAQ (reference sequence). After removal of 4 bases from V and 3 bases from J, the junction contained 12 bases not matched to a gene. The CDR3 is 17 residues long. CDR3 DNA: TGTGCCAGCAGCTCCCTATCGCACAGGGGAGGTGGAAACACCATATATTTT. Its translation: CASSSLSHRGGGNTIYF.

This rearrangement joins TRBV3-1 (or the pseudogene TRBV3-2) to TRBJ2-2; 7 bases agree with TRBD2. V shed 5 bases and J 6 bases; nucleotides not matched to a gene: 9. The germline V gene encodes CDR1 LGHDT and CDR2 YNNKEL (reference sequence). This CDR3 contains 15 residues. This CDR3 is CASSNRLAVSGELFF. The CDR3 nucleotides read TGTGCCAGCAGCAATAGACTAGCTGTATCCGGGGAGCTGTTTTTT.

The chain has TRBV27 and TRBJ2-7, with 8 bases matching TRBD2. CDR1 and CDR2 (germline): MNHEY, SMNVEV (reference sequence). V shed 1 base, J shed 0 bases, and the junction held 5 bases outside the gene matches. The CDR3 runs to 16 residues. CDR3 sequence: CASSLFGGGSSYEQYF. CDR3 coding DNA: TGTGCCAGCAGTTTATTCGGGGGGGGTTCCTCCTACGAGCAGTACTTC.

A remark on this clone: Just one base apart from a much larger clone, this may be a read error. The chain has TRBV28 and TRBJ2-7; 8 bases map to TRBD2. Germline lookup yields CDR1 MDHEN and CDR2 SYDVKM. The CDR3 is made up of 13 amino acids. The CDR3 protein is CVSNPGGPGEQYF. Here the CDR3 DNA reads TGTGTCAGCAACCCGGGGGGGCCTGGTGAGCAGTACTTC.

A single count supports this clone. The CDR3 DNA reads as TGTGCCAGCAGCCAAAAACACCCGGGACTAGCGGGAGGTAGGAATGAGCAGTTCTTC. Translated: CASSQKHPGLAGGRNEQFF. This sequence joins TRBV3-1 (or the pseudogene TRBV3-2) and TRBJ2-1; 15 positions match TRBD2. CDR3 size: 19 residues. Germline trimming cut 2 bases from V and 7 bases from J; bases unmatched to any gene: 12. In germline, CDR1 is LGHDT, CDR2 YNNKEL (reference sequence).

The rearrangement uses TRBV7-8 and TRBJ2-1; D remains ambiguous. Trimming removed 5 bases at V and 1 base at J, with 3 bases between. Germline CDR1 SGHVS, CDR2 FQNEAQ. CDR3 length: 12 residues. The CDR3 DNA reads TGTGCCAGCAGCCCGTCCTACAATGAGCAGTTCTTC. Protein product: CASSPSYNEQFF.

The chain has TRBV19 and TRBJ2-7; perhaps TRBD2 as D (6 bases). Per the germline V gene, CDR1 is LNHDA and CDR2 is SQIVND (reference sequence). This CDR3 spans 12 amino acids. V shed 5 bases and J shed 2 bases, with 7 bases lying between them. CDR3 in DNA: TGTGCCAGTAGTGCGGGACCCTACGAGCAGTACTTC. Translated: CASSAGPYEQYF.

The gene calls are TRBV5-1 and TRBJ1-4, with unresolved D. The CDR3 totals 16 residues. The V end was cut by 4 bases, the J end by 5 bases, with 18 bases between. Germline V gene data show CDR1 as SGHRS and CDR2 as YFSETQ. As DNA, the CDR3 is TGCGCCAGCAGCCCCATCCCCGGGAGATTAAATGAAAAACTGTTTTTT. Protein: CASSPIPGRLNEKLFF.

The rearrangement links TRBV29-1 to TRBJ2-1; possibly TRBD2 for D (5 bases). V shed 1 base and J shed 7 bases, with 8 bases lying between them. The CDR3 extends over 12 amino acids. Germline V CDR1 and CDR2: SQVTM, ANQGSEA. The CDR3 loop is CSVEGTRNEQFF. CDR3 sequence (DNA): TGCAGCGTTGAAGGAACTAGAAATGAGCAGTTCTTC.

V usage is TRBV14 and J usage is TRBJ2-7; 10 bases agree with TRBD1. In germline, CDR1 is SGHDN, CDR2 FVKESK. This CDR3 is 16 amino acids long. Trimming removed 4 bases from V and 3 bases from J; junction bases left unmatched: 9. The CDR3 DNA is TGTGCCAGCAGCCCCCAGCTGGGACAGGGGAGCTACGAGCAGTACTTC. Translation gives CASSPQLGQGSYEQYF.

The rearrangement joins TRBV19 to TRBJ2-3; the match to TRBD1 covers 9 bases. The V and J ends lost 3 bases and 3 bases, in that order; junction bases with no gene match: 7. Germline V gives CDR1 LNHDA, CDR2 SQIVND (reference sequence). The CDR3 loop spans 16 amino acids. The CDR3 is CASSMTGGLKTDTQYF. CDR3 DNA sequence: TGTGCCAGTAGTATGACAGGGGGTCTAAAGACAGATACGCAGTATTTT.

This chain links TRBV18 with TRBJ2-1; TRBD2 agrees at 8 bases. The V gene's germline CDR1 is KGHSH and CDR2 LQKENI. This CDR3 is built from 13 residues. Trimming at V came to 0 bases and at J to 15 bases, leaving 7 bases not matched to a gene. The CDR3 loop is CASSPPTSDRAFF. The CDR3 nucleotides are TGTGCCAGCTCACCACCGACTAGCGATCGGGCGTTCTTC.

The chain has TRBV5-1 and TRBJ2-1; 8 nucleotides align to TRBD2. The V segment lost 3 bases and the J segment 0 bases; nucleotides outside the gene matches: 5. The CDR3 spans 16 residues. The germline gives CDR1 SGHRS, CDR2 YFSETQ. The CDR3 here is CASSWTSTSSYNEQFF. The CDR3 DNA sequence: TGCGCCAGCAGCTGGACTAGCACCAGCTCCTACAATGAGCAGTTCTTC.

This rearrangement joins TRBV24-1 to TRBJ2-7, with 9 bases that match TRBD2. CDR3 length: 13 residues. The V gene end was trimmed by 4 bases and the J gene end by 6 bases; junction bases not matched to a gene: 3. Germline loops: CDR1 KGHDR, CDR2 SFDVKD. CDR3 sequence: CATSETSGGEQYF. The CDR3 DNA is TGTGCCACCAGTGAGACTAGCGGAGGCGAGCAGTACTTC.

V gene TRBV11-3 combines with J gene TRBJ1-2; no reliable D call. CDR1 is SGHNT and CDR2 is YENEEA in the germline V gene. Trimming left V 5 bases short and J 3 bases short, with 13 bases between. The CDR3 sequence is 14 residues long. In DNA form, the CDR3 reads TGTGCCAGCAGCCAACGGCGGGCCCACTATGGCTACACCTTC. Residues: CASSQRRAHYGYTF.

The gene calls are TRBV5-5 and TRBJ1-1; 8 bases line up with TRBD1. J gave up 4 bases and V 4 bases, and 9 bases lay outside the gene matches. The CDR3 loop spans 15 amino acids. Germline V gives CDR1 SGHKS, CDR2 YYEKEE (reference sequence). The CDR3 sequence is CASSPGGRGLTEAFF. The DNA for the CDR3 is TGTGCCAGCAGCCCGGGGGGCAGGGGGCTCACTGAAGCTTTCTTT. Full variable domain (missing parts from reference TRBV5-5 and TRBJ1-1): DAGVTQSPTHLIKTRGQQVTLRCSPISGHKSVSWYQQVLGQGPQFIFQYYEKEERGRGNFPDRFSARQFPNYSSELNVNALLLGDSALYLCASSPGGRGLTEAFFGQGTRLTVV.

This clone has more than one count but fewer than ten. The rearrangement uses TRBV28 and TRBJ1-2; TRBD1 aligns across 9 bases. The junction had 16 bases not matched to a gene; V was cut back by 5 bases and J by 0 bases. Germline V gene lookup returns CDR1 MDHEN and CDR2 SYDVKM. The CDR3 extends over 19 amino acids. The CDR3 loop reads CASSTNYRDRALANYGYTF. The CDR3, as DNA: TGTGCCAGCAGTACGAATTACCGGGACAGGGCCCTAGCTAACTATGGCTACACCTTC.

The V and J genes are TRBV5-1 and TRBJ2-1, with 8 bases matching TRBD2. The CDR3 totals 14 residues. The germline CDR1 and CDR2 sequences are SGHRS and YFSETQ. Trimming took 0 bases from V and 10 from J; bases not matched to a gene: 6. Written as DNA, the CDR3 is TGCGCCAGCAGCTTGGCGGGGGGGCGGGACGAGCAGTTCTTC. It is translated as CASSLAGGRDEQFF.

On this clone: In the same sample, other DNA sequences code for this CDR3. V and J are TRBV3-1 (or the pseudogene TRBV3-2) and TRBJ2-7, with D possibly matching TRBD2 (5 bases). V dropped 3 bases and J dropped 6 bases, with 9 bases sitting between them. The germline V gene encodes CDR1 LGHDT and CDR2 YNNKEL (reference sequence). This CDR3 is built from 12 residues. The CDR3 region is CASSQVRGEQYF. DNA for the CDR3: TGTGCCAGCAGCCAGGTACGGGGCGAGCAGTACTTC.